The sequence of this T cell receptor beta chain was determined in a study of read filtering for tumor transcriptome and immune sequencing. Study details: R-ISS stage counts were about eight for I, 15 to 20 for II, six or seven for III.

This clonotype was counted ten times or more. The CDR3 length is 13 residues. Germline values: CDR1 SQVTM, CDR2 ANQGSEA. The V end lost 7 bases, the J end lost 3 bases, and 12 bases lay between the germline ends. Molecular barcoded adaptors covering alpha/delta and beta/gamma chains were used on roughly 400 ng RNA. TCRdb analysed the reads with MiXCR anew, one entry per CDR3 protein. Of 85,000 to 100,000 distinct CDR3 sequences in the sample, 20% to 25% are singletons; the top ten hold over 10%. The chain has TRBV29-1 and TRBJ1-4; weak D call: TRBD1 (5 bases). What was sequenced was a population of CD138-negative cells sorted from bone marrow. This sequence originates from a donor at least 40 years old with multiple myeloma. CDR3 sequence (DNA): TGCAGCGCCGGTGACAGATCTAATGAAAAACTGTTTTTT. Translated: CSAGDRSNEKLFF.